These T cell receptor beta chains were read from a single sample in a study of blood T cell repertoires in COVID-19. This table comes from immunoSEQ multiplex PCR, and its TCRdb copy is limited to in-frame clones, with some not included. Found here are 200,000 to 300,000 clones, around 90% of them singletons; the top ten hold 2.5% to 3.5%. The sequencing sample was made of PBMCs or T cells enriched from blood (not recorded which). The receptors were sampled from a woman between 40 and 50 years old who had been exposed to COVID-19. Each CDR3 is given without its conserved first and last residue. Fields, in order: J gene, V gene, CDR3 protein.

J: TRBJ1-1
V: TRBV7-9
CDR3: ASSRVNTEAF

J: TRBJ2-3
V: TRBV24-1
CDR3: ATSDPTSGASDTQY

J: TRBJ1-2
V: TRBV28
CDR3: ASSFQPGFNYGYT

J: TRBJ1-2
V: TRBV6-5
CDR3: ASSYSRGYGYT

J: TRBJ2-1
V: TRBV7-8
CDR3: ASSLAGGYNEQF

J: TRBJ2-5
V: TRBV24-1
CDR3: ATSEPGQGQETQY

J: TRBJ2-7
V: TRBV6-5
CDR3: ASSYSSQGIYEQY

J: TRBJ2-7
V: TRBV30
CDR3: AWARSGGRYEQY

J: TRBJ2-7
V: TRBV7-2
CDR3: ASSSRGQTSSLYEQY

J: TRBJ2-1
V: TRBV12-5
CDR3: ASGIDRAAYNEQF

J: TRBJ2-7
V: TRBV28
CDR3: AIRSGSDHEQY

J: TRBJ2-3
V: TRBV27
CDR3: ASSFGTSTDTQY

J: TRBJ2-2
V: TRBV6-5
CDR3: ASSSHRDWDTGELF

J: TRBJ1-2
V: TRBV6-5
CDR3: ASSYSTAFNYGYT

J: TRBJ1-2
V: TRBV2
CDR3: ASQRTRAGGGNGYT

J: TRBJ1-4
V: TRBV7-2
CDR3: AIRRTVGEKLF

J: TRBJ1-1
V: TRBV6-5
CDR3: ASSLTENTEAF

J: TRBJ1-1
V: TRBV6-4
CDR3: ASRYQLNTEAF

J: TRBJ2-7
V: TRBV11-2
CDR3: ASSLDAGPVEQY

J: TRBJ2-1
V: TRBV9
CDR3: ASSVSGLGLYNEQF

J: TRBJ1-1
V: TRBV2
CDR3: ASSAERAF

J: TRBJ1-6
V: TRBV3-1/TRBV3-2
CDR3: ASSRQGAASSYNSPLH

J: TRBJ1-2
V: TRBV7-8
CDR3: ASSLRRDRGKTGGYT

J: TRBJ1-1
V: TRBV11-3
CDR3: ASSPGQKAF

J: TRBJ2-1
V: TRBV29-1
CDR3: SVDNSGSYNEQF

J: TRBJ2-1
V: TRBV10-3
CDR3: AIGGGYEQF

J: TRBJ2-5
V: TRBV28
CDR3: ASRAGGGEETQY

J: TRBJ2-1
V: TRBV4-3
CDR3: ASSQGSGRVNEQF

J: TRBJ1-1
V: TRBV7-8
CDR3: ASSPRQGNTEAF

J: TRBJ1-6
V: TRBV21-1
CDR3: ASRKSWGGTSSPLH

J: TRBJ1-2
V: TRBV27
CDR3: ASRYGDYGYT

J: TRBJ2-2
V: TRBV4-2
CDR3: ASSSGSGRHGELF

J: TRBJ2-7
V: TRBV5-4
CDR3: ASRPGTNIYEQY

J: TRBJ2-3
V: TRBV9
CDR3: ASSVGLAGGSALTDTQY

J: TRBJ2-1
V: TRBV20-1
CDR3: SASIPAVNYNEQF

J: TRBJ1-2
V: TRBV10-3
CDR3: AIIDNGGYT